This entry features one TCR beta chain sequence. The germline CDR1 and CDR2 sequences are SGHDN and FVKESK. Between the trimmed V and J ends, which lost 2 bases and 10 bases, there was a span of 17 bases. This CDR3 has 14 residues. This record belongs to a study of OX40 agonist ivuxolimab in advanced cancers. TCRdb's table, derived via immunoSEQ multiplex PCR, lists solely in-frame clones and lacks some. Of about 73,000 clones listed, roughly 80% are singletons. Autoimmune disease history or systemic immunosuppression barred patients. The J gene is TRBJ1-1, the V gene TRBV14; D not resolved. The sequencing used CD4+ or CD8+ T cells sorted from blood, collected in a trial of the OX40 agonist ivuxolimab. The receptor was derived from an adult with an advanced solid tumor such as melanoma, head and neck, liver or kidney cancer. CDR3 sequence reads: CASSQSSRTNRAFF. The CDR3 region has the DNA TGTGCCAGCAGCCAATCGTCGAGGACCAATAGAGCTTTCTTT.